This is a list of T cell receptor beta chains from one sample in a study of shared clonotypes between healthy human individuals. The assay was immunoSEQ multiplex PCR, and TCRdb's table has in-frame clones only and misses some. The data show roughly 720,000 clones, around 91% seen once. Input material: memory CD8+ T cells from PBMCs. These receptors all come from a man between 18 and 29 years old in good health. Some clones in this sample may be carry-over from other donors' samples. Both conserved end residues are part of each CDR3.

CDR3: CASSYGGSSYNEQFF
J: TRBJ2-1
V: TRBV19

CDR3: CASSFGGGHQPQHF
J: TRBJ1-5
V: TRBV7-9

CDR3: CASSVWTGNSYEQYF
J: TRBJ2-7
V: TRBV2

CDR3: CATTTSGTDTQYF
J: TRBJ2-3
V: TRBV10-3

CDR3: CASSSGGSYYEQYF
J: TRBJ2-7
V: TRBV9

CDR3: CATGELGHEQYF
J: TRBJ2-7
V: TRBV13

CDR3: CASSSPTGAGYGYTF
J: TRBJ1-2
V: TRBV19

CDR3: CASSFWGTWGTNQETQYF
J: TRBJ2-5
V: TRBV5-6

CDR3: CASSSGGQGLWYEQYF
J: TRBJ2-7
V: TRBV11-2

CDR3: CASTKGLAGFYEQYF
J: TRBJ2-7
V: TRBV28

CDR3: CATSNTAPGLASEQYF
J: TRBJ2-7
V: TRBV15

CDR3: CASSYYRGMNTEAFF
J: TRBJ1-1
V: TRBV6-5

CDR3: CASSLDTSGRLVF
J: TRBJ2-1
V: TRBV28

CDR3: CASSLDNMNTEAFF
J: TRBJ1-1
V: TRBV5-1

CDR3: CASSYSTGIGEQYF
J: TRBJ2-7
V: TRBV6-5

CDR3: CATSTYSRPNEKLFF
J: TRBJ1-4
V: TRBV15

CDR3: CASSNSGTYQPQHF
J: TRBJ1-5
V: TRBV19

CDR3: CASSLDRPLPPNNEQFF
J: TRBJ2-1
V: TRBV5-4

CDR3: CANNYRGLSGYTF
J: TRBJ1-2
V: TRBV2

CDR3: CASSLNELNYEQYF
J: TRBJ2-7
V: TRBV5-1

CDR3: CASSSTRGGATYEQYF
J: TRBJ2-7
V: TRBV7-9

CDR3: CASSLAIWGGTNEKLFF
J: TRBJ1-4
V: TRBV11-2

CDR3: CASSTRQVNTEAFF
J: TRBJ1-1
V: TRBV6-6

CDR3: CASSLQGGMGTGELFF
J: TRBJ2-2
V: TRBV7-9

CDR3: CASSHVNSGNEQFF
J: TRBJ2-1
V: TRBV4-1

CDR3: CASSMGAPTDTQYF
J: TRBJ2-3
V: TRBV19

CDR3: CASSVGGKGNQPQHF
J: TRBJ1-5
V: TRBV9

CDR3: CASSLGLAGSPEQYF
J: TRBJ2-7
V: TRBV5-6

CDR3: CASSSVRGRENYEQYF
J: TRBJ2-7
V: TRBV7-8

CDR3: CASSLAVNEQFF
J: TRBJ2-1
V: TRBV5-6

CDR3: CASTSWTGEDGYTF
J: TRBJ1-2
V: TRBV5-1

CDR3: CASSIRQGNGYTF
J: TRBJ1-2
V: TRBV27

CDR3: CAWVQGAGYSPLHF
J: TRBJ1-6
V: TRBV30

CDR3: CASSPPSGRGTGELFF
J: TRBJ2-2
V: TRBV9

CDR3: CSVVGQGKTYEQYF
J: TRBJ2-7
V: TRBV29-1

CDR3: CASSKGRLAVDTQYF
J: TRBJ2-3
V: TRBV21-1

CDR3: CASSANSNYGYTF
J: TRBJ1-2
V: TRBV19

CDR3: CASSEAKGHYYGYTF
J: TRBJ1-2
V: TRBV6-1

CDR3: CASSYPHQARAGANVLTF
J: TRBJ2-6
V: TRBV19

CDR3: CASTSRDVGELFF
J: TRBJ2-2
V: TRBV7-9

CDR3: CASSQGSGYGNEQFF
J: TRBJ2-1
V: TRBV4-3

CDR3: CATSRDRRLAGVGNEQFF
J: TRBJ2-1
V: TRBV15

CDR3: CASSPTRDYGYTF
J: TRBJ1-2
V: TRBV28

CDR3: CARQTGTGRHEQYF
J: TRBJ2-7
V: TRBV2

CDR3: CASGTGGQQPQHF
J: TRBJ1-5
V: TRBV9

CDR3: CASSLSGTLGEQFF
J: TRBJ2-1
V: TRBV9

CDR3: CASSLTGSSGNNEQFF
J: TRBJ2-1
V: TRBV7-3

CDR3: CASSSNDRLAEFSYNEQFF
J: TRBJ2-1
V: TRBV7-9

CDR3: CASRGTSFDEQFF
J: TRBJ2-1
V: TRBV9

CDR3: CASSLDRGRDQPQHF
J: TRBJ1-5
V: TRBV7-2

CDR3: CSVEQRTAYGYTF
J: TRBJ1-2
V: TRBV29-1

CDR3: CASSSVRLQGFTYEQYF
J: TRBJ2-7
V: TRBV28

CDR3: CASRYGTYEVNTEAFF
J: TRBJ1-1
V: TRBV2

CDR3: CASSLFGPSSYNEQFF
J: TRBJ2-1
V: TRBV11-2

CDR3: CASSLRAYNEQFF
J: TRBJ2-1
V: TRBV5-4